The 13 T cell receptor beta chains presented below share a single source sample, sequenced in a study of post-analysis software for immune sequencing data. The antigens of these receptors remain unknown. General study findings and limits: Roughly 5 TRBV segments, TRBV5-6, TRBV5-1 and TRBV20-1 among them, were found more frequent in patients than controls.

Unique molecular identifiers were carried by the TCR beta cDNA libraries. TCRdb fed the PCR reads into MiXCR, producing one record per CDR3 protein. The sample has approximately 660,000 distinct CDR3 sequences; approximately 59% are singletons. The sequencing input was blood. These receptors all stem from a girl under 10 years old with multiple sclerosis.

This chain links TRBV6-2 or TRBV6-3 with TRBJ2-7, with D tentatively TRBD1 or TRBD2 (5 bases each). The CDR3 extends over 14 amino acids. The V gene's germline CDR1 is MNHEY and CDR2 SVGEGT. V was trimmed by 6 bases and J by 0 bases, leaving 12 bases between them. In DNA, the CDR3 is TGTGCCAGCAGGGGACGGTTGAGCTCCTACGAGCAGTACTTC. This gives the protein CASRGRLSSYEQYF.

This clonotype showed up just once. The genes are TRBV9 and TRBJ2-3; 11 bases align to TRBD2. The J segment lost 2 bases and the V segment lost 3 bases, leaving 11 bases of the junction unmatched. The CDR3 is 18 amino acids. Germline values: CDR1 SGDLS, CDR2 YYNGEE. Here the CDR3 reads CASSAGTSGFLLTDTQYF. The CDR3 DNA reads TGTGCCAGCAGCGCCGGGACTAGCGGATTCCTACTCACAGATACGCAGTATTTT.

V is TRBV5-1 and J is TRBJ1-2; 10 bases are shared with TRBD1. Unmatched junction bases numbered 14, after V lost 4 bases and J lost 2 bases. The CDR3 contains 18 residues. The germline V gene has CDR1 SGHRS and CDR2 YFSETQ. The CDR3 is CASSPGQGKRGENYGYTF. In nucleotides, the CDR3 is TGCGCCAGCAGCCCGGGACAGGGGAAACGGGGAGAAAACTATGGCTACACCTTC.

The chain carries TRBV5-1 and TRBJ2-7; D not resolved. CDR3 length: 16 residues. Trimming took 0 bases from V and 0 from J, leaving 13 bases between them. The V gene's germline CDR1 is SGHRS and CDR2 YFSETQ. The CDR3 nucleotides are TGCGCCAGCAGCTTGGCTCTATCTTTTAGCTCCTACGAGCAGTACTTC. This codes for CASSLALSFSSYEQYF.

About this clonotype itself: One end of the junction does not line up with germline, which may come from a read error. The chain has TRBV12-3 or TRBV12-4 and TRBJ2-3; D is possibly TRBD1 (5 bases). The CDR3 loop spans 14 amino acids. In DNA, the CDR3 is TGTGCCAGCAGTTTGCACAGGAGCACAGATGCGCAGTATTTT. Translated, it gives CASSLHRSTDAQYF.

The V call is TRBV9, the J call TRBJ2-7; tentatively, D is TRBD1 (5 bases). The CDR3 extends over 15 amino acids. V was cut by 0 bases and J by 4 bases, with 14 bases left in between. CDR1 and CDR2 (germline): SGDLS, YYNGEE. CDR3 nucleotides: TGTGCCAGCAGCGTAGGGACACCATTAGTATACGAGCAGTACTTC. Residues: CASSVGTPLVYEQYF.

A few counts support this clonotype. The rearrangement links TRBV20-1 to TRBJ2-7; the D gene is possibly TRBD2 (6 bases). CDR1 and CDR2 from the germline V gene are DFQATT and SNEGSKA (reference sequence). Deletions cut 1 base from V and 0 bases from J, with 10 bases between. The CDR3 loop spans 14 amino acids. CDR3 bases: TGCAGTGCTAGAGTCTCCGGGAGCTCCTACGAGCAGTACTTC. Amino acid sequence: CSARVSGSSYEQYF.

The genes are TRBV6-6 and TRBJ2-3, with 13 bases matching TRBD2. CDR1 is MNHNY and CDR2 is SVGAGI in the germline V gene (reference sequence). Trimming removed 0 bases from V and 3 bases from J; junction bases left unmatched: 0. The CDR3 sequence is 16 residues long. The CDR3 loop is CASSYSTSGGTDTQYF. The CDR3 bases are TGTGCCAGCAGTTACTCGACTAGCGGGGGGACAGATACGCAGTATTTT.

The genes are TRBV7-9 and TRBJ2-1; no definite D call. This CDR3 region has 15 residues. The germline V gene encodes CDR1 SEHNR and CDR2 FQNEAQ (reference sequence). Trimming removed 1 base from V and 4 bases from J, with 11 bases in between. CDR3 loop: CASSLGSAEYNEQFF. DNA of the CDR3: TGTGCCAGCAGCTTAGGGTCGGCAGAGTACAATGAGCAGTTCTTC.

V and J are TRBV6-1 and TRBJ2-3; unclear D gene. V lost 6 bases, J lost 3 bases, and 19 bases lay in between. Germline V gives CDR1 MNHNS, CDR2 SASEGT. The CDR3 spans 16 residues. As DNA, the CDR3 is TGTGCCAGCAGCTTAACGGGCAGCTGGTTAACAGATACGCAGTATTTT. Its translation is CASSLTGSWLTDTQYF.

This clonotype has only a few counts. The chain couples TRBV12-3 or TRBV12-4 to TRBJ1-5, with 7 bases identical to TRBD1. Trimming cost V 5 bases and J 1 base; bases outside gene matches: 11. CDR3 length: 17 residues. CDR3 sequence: CASSLHRGMRSNQPQHF. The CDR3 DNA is TGTGCCAGCAGTCTTCACAGGGGAATGAGAAGCAATCAGCCCCAGCATTTT.

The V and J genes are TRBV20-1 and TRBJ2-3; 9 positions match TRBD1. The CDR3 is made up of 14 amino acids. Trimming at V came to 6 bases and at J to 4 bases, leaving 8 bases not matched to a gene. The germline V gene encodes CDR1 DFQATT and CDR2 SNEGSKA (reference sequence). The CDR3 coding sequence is TGCAGTGCCCACGGACAGGGGTCTCCAGATACGCAGTATTTT. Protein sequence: CSAHGQGSPDTQYF.

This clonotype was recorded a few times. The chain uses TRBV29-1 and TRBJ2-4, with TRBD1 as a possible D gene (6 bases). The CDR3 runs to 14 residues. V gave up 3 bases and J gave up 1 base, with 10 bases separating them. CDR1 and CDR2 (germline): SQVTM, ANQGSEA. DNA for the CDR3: TGCAGCGTTGATGTCACAGGGGCCAAAAACATTCAGTACTTC. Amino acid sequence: CSVDVTGAKNIQYF.